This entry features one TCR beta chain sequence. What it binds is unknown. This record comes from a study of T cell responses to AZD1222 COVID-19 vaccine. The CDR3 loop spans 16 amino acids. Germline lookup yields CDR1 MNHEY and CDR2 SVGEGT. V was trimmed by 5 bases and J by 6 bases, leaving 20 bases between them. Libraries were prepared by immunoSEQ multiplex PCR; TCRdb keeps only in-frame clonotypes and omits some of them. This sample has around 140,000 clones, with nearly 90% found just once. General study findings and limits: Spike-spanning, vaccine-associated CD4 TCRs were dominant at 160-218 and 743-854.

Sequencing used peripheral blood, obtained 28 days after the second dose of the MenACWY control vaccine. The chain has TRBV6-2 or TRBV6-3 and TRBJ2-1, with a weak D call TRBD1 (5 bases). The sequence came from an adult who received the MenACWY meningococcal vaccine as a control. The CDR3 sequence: CASSRAGQGAFNEQFF. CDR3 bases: TGTGCCAGCAGTCGGGCTGGGCAAGGGGCCTTCAATGAGCAGTTCTTC.